This TCR beta chain was sequenced during a study of neurological immune-mediated disorders. Overall study results and limits: There were no CDR3 amino acid sequences shared by expanded clones across subjects, a result suggesting private repertoires in all groups.

CDR3 size: 10 residues. CDR1 is DFQATT, CDR2 SNEGSKA, per germline (reference sequence). The V and J ends lost 2 bases and 11 bases respectively, with 7 bases between them. The cDNA was synthesized by means of template-switch 5'RACE, which was carried out with 10-nucleotide random UMIs. One entry per CDR3 protein, called by TCRdb with MiXCR from the 5' RACE reads. Counted here are tens of thousands of distinct CDR3 sequences, 3.5% occurring once; the ten biggest clones make up under 3.5%. This clonotype was found many times. As yet, its antigen is unknown. V gene TRBV20-1 combines with J gene TRBJ2-4; D not certain. The source of this sequence is a woman between 50 and 59 years old with multiple sclerosis. Sequencing was carried out using PBMCs. In DNA, the CDR3 is TGCAGTGCTAGAAGGGATGTTCAGTACTTC. The encoded protein is CSARRDVQYF.